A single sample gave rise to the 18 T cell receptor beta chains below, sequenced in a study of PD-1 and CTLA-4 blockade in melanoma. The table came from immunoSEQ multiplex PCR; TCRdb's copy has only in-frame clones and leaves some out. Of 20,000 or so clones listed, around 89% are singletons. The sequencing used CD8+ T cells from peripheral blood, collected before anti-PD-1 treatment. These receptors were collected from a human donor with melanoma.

The CDR3 here is CASSYYGGADNEQFF. The CDR3 DNA sequence: TGTGCCAGCAGCTACTACGGGGGGGCCGACAATGAGCAGTTCTTC. The gene calls are TRBV7-7 and TRBJ2-1; 8 bases match TRBD2. Germline V gives CDR1 SSHAT, CDR2 FNYEAQ (reference sequence). The CDR3 totals 15 residues. After removal of 4 bases from V and 5 bases from J, the junction contained 7 bases not matched to a gene.

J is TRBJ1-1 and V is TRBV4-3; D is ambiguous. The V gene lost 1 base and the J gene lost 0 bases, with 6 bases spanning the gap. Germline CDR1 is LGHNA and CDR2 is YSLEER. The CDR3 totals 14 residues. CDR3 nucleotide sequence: TGCGCCAGCAGCCAAGCACAGTTGAACACTGAAGCTTTCTTT. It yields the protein CASSQAQLNTEAFF.

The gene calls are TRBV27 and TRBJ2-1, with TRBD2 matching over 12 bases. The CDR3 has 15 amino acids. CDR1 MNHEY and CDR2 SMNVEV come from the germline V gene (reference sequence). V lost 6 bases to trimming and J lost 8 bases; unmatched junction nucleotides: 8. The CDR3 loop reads CASRNGLAGRDEQFF. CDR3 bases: TGTGCCAGCAGGAATGGACTAGCGGGGAGGGATGAGCAGTTCTTC.

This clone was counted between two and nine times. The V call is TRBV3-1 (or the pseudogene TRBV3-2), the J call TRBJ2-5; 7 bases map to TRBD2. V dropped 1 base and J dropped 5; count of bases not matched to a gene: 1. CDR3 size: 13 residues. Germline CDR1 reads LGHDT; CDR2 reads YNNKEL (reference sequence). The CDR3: CASSQGGGETQYF. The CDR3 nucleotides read TGTGCCAGCAGCCAAGGGGGAGGGGAGACCCAGTACTTC.

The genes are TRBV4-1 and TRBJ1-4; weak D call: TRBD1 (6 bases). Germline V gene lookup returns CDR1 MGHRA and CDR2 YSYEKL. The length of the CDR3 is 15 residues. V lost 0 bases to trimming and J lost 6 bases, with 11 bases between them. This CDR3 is CASSQDGGGDEKLFF. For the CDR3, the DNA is TGCGCCAGCAGCCAAGATGGGGGGGGCGATGAAAAACTGTTTTTT.

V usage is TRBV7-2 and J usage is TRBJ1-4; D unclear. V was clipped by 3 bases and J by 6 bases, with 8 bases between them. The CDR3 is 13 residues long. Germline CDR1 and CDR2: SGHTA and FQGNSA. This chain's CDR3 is CASSFPRDEKLFF. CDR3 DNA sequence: TGTGCCAGCAGCTTTCCCCGGGATGAAAAACTGTTTTTT. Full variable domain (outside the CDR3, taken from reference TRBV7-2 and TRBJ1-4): GAGVSQSPSNKVTEKGKDVELRCDPISGHTALYWYRQSLGQGLEFLIYFQGNSAPDKSGLPSDRFSAERTGGSVSTLTIQRTQQEDSAVYLCASSFPRDEKLFFGSGTQLSVL.

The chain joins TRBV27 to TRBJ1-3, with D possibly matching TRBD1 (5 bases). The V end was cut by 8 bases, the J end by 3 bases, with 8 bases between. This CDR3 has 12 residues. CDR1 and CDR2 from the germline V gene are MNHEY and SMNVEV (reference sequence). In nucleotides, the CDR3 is TGTGCCAGCGGGGGAATTGGAAACACCATATATTTT. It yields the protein CASGGIGNTIYF.

CDR3: CASSLAWGWYYGYTF. In nucleotides, the CDR3 is TGTGCCAGCAGCCTCGCGTGGGGATGGTACTATGGCTACACCTTC. V gene TRBV4-2 combines with J gene TRBJ1-2; D remains unclear. The CDR3 is made up of 15 amino acids. Trimming took 4 bases from V and 3 from J, leaving 15 bases between them. Germline V gene sequence: CDR1 LGHNA, CDR2 YNFKEQ.

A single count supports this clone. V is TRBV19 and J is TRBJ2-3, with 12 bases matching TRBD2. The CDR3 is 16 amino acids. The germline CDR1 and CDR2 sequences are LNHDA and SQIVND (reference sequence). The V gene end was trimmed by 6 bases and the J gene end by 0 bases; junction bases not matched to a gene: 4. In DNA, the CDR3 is TGTGCCAGTAGCCCTAGCGGGGGGGCTAGCACAGATACGCAGTATTTT. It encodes CASSPSGGASTDTQYF.

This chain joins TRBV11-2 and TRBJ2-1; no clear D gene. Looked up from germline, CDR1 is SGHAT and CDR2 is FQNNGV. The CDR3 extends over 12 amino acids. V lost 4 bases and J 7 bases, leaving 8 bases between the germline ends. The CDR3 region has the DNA TGTGCCAGCAGCTCTAGGAGAAATGAGCAGTTCTTC. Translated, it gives CASSSRRNEQFF. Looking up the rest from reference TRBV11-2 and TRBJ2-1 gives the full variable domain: EAGVAQSPRYKIIEKRQSVAFWCNPISGHATLYWYQQILGQGPKLLIQFQNNGVVDDSQLPKDRFSAERLKGVDSTLKIQPAKLEDSAVYLCASSSRRNEQFFGPGTRLTVL.

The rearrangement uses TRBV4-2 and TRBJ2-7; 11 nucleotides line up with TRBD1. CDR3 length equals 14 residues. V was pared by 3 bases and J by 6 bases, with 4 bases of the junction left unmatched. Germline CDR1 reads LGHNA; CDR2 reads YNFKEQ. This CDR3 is CASSHGTGGTEQYF. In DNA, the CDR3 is TGTGCCAGCAGCCATGGGACAGGGGGGACCGAGCAGTACTTC.

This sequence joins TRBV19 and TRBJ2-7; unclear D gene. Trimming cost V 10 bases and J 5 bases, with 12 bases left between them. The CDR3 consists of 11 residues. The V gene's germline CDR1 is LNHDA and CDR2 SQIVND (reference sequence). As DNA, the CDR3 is TGTGCCACCATCGAGGCCCACGAGCAGTACTTC. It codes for CATIEAHEQYF. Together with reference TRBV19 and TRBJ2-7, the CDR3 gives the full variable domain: DGGITQSPKYLFRKEGQNVTLSCEQNLNHDAMYWYRQDPGQGLRLIYYSQIVNDFQKGDIAEGYSVSREKKESFPLTVTSAQKNPTAFYLCATIEAHEQYFGPGTRLTVT.

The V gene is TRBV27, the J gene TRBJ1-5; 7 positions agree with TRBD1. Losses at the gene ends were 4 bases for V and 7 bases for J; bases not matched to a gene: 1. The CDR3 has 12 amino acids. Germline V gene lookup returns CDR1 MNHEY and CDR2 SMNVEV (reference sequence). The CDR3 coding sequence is TGTGCCAGCAGTTCGACAGGGCAGCCCCAGCATTTT. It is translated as CASSSTGQPQHF.

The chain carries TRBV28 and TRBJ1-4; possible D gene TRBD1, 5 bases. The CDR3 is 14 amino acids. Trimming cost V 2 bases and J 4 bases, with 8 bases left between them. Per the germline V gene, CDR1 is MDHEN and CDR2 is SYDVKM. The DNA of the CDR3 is TGTGCCAGCAGTTTAGGGGGGTATAATGAAAAACTGTTTTTT. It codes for CASSLGGYNEKLFF.

The CDR3: CASSLGWGQGLSGGEQYF. CDR3 nucleotide sequence: TGTGCCAGCAGCTTAGGATGGGGACAGGGCCTTTCCGGGGGGGAGCAGTACTTC. V is TRBV7-6 and J is TRBJ2-7; the match to TRBD1 covers 9 bases. This CDR3 comprises 18 residues. Trimming removed 1 base from V and 7 bases from J; junction bases left unmatched: 17. Germline V gene data show CDR1 as SGHVS and CDR2 as FNYEAQ.

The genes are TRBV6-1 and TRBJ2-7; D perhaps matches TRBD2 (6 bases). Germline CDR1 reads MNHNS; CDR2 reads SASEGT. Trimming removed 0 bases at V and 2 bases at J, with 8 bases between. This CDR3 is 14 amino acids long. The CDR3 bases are TGTGCCAGCAGTGAAGCGTGGGGGGCCTACGAGCAGTACTTC. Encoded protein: CASSEAWGAYEQYF.

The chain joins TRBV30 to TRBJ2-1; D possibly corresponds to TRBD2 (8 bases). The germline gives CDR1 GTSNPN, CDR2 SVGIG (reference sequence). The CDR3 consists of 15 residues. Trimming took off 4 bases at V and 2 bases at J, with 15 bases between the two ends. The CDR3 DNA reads TGTGCCTGGACCGGGGGGGGACAGACCTACAATGAGCAGTTCTTC. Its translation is CAWTGGGQTYNEQFF.

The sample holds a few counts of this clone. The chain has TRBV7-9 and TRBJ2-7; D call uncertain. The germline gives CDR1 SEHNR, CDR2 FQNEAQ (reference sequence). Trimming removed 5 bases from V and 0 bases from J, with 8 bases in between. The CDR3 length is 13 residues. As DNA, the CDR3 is TGTGCCAGCAGCCCGTTAAGCTCCTACGAGCAGTACTTC. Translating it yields CASSPLSSYEQYF.